The TCR beta chain described here comes from a study of T cells after posttransplantation cyclophosphamide. Study-wide points: Tissue-infiltrating T cells from skin or gut overlapped little with blood T cells. Recipient CMV seropositivity and CMV reactivation strongly tracked TRB clonality. Later post-transplant blood repertoires were often dominated by donor CD8+ memory clones.

This clone is a singleton in its sample. The antigen is not known. TCRdb's table, derived via immunoSEQ multiplex PCR, lists solely in-frame clones and lacks some. This table holds approximately 32,000 clones, 70% to 90% found once. This CDR3 is built from 19 residues. The sequenced material came from PBMCs. V is TRBV21-1 and J is TRBJ1-4; the listed D gene, TRBD1, was not tested against the DNA. TRBV21-1 is annotated as a pseudogene. This TCR was recovered from a woman between 40 and 50 years old with a blood cancer, CMV-positive, and with a related stem cell donor. The CDR3 DNA reads TGTGCCAGCAGCAAAGACAGGGGGCTCACTAAGGGGACTAATGAAAAACTGTTTTTT. It yields the protein CASSKDRGLTKGTNEKLFF.